The 9 T cell receptor beta chains below were found in one sample sequenced in a study of RUNX1 and TCR beta rearrangement in T-cell leukemia (dated by TCRdb to the early 2020s). Library preparation was by PCR. Reads for this sample came from an Illumina MiSeq. TCR beta DJ and VDJ rearrangements were characterized by next generation amplicon sequencing. Through fastp at Q25 and MiXCR, TCRdb rebuilt clones from the public reads, retaining in-frame beta chains. One record per CDR3 amino acid sequence lists the most common genes and DNA. A total of 500 to 650 distinct CDR3 sequences appear in this sample, roughly 40% of them only once. The ten top clones hold roughly 98% of the sample. The sequenced sample consisted of blood. These receptors originate from a female donor with T-cell acute lymphoblastic leukemia.

By sample share, this clonotype is medium-sized. The V call is TRBV20-1, the J call TRBJ1-1; 7 bases fit TRBD1. This CDR3 is built from 14 residues. V dropped 2 bases and J dropped 4; count of bases not matched to a gene: 7. Germline assignment: CDR1 DFQATT and CDR2 SNEGSKA (reference sequence). The CDR3 nucleotides read TGCAGTGCTAGACTCCCCGGGACAGCCACTGAAGCTTTCTTT. Its translation: CSARLPGTATEAFF.

V gene TRBV27 combines with J gene TRBJ1-3; D not resolved. Germline CDR1 MNHEY, CDR2 SMNVEV (reference sequence). The V and J ends lost 8 bases and 4 bases respectively, with 9 bases between them. CDR3 size: 12 residues. In DNA, the CDR3 is TGTGCCAGCTTCGGACGGGGAAACACCATATATTTT. Residues: CASFGRGNTIYF.

The chain uses TRBV3-1 and TRBJ1-5; unclear D gene. Germline values: CDR1 LGHDT, CDR2 YNNKEL (reference sequence). V lost 1 base and J lost 5, with 6 bases in between. The CDR3 loop spans 13 amino acids. In nucleotides, the CDR3 is TGTGCCAGCAGCCAAGGGGGAGATCAGCCCCAGCATTTT. This sequence encodes CASSQGGDQPQHF.

This clonotype was counted a few times. V gene TRBV27 combines with J gene TRBJ1-6; unclear D gene. Germline V gives CDR1 MNHEY, CDR2 SMNVEV (reference sequence). V was cut by 1 base and J by 6 bases, with 16 bases left in between. The CDR3 is 17 residues long. The CDR3 nucleotides read TGTGCCAGCAGTTTATGGGTCCCCCCGTGGGGTAATTCACCCCTCCACTTT. It encodes CASSLWVPPWGNSPLHF.

This sequence joins TRBV7-9 and TRBJ2-7; possibly TRBD1 or TRBD2 for D (5 bases each). The CDR3 is made up of 12 amino acids. CDR1 SEHNR and CDR2 FQNEAQ come from the germline V gene (reference sequence). Deletions cut 5 bases from V and 6 bases from J, with 11 bases between. CDR3: CASSPGRIEQYF. In DNA form, the CDR3 reads TGTGCCAGCAGCCCGGGACGAATCGAGCAGTACTTC.

This clonotype was seen only a few times. The chain has TRBV10-3 and TRBJ1-1; the match to TRBD1 covers 11 bases. CDR1 and CDR2 (germline): ENHRY, SYGVKD. Germline trimming cut 6 bases from V and 6 bases from J; bases unmatched to any gene: 3. The CDR3 length is 13 residues. CDR3 amino acids: CAISPGQGAEAFF. Written as DNA, the CDR3 is TGTGCCATCAGCCCGGGACAGGGGGCTGAAGCTTTCTTT.

This clonotype is medium-sized by share. The chain combines TRBV20-1 with TRBJ1-1, with D perhaps matching TRBD1 (6 bases). The CDR3 has 14 amino acids. The V end was cut by 6 bases, the J end by 4 bases, with 18 bases between. CDR1 and CDR2 from the germline V gene are DFQATT and SNEGSKA (reference sequence). The CDR3 DNA sequence: TGCAGTGCAGGACGGGACATTAGTGTCACTGAAGCTTTCTTT. It translates to CSAGRDISVTEAFF.

The V call is TRBV12-3 or TRBV12-4, the J call TRBJ1-1, with 7 bases that match TRBD1. Losses at the gene ends were 3 bases for V and 1 base for J; bases not matched to a gene: 2. The CDR3 has 14 amino acids. The CDR3 DNA reads as TGTGCCAGCAGTTTGGGACAGAAGAACACTGAAGCTTTCTTT. Amino acid sequence: CASSLGQKNTEAFF.

The rearrangement joins TRBV7-8 to TRBJ2-2; 7 bases are shared with TRBD2. V trimming: 10 bases; J trimming: 4 bases; junction bases outside the gene matches: 21. CDR3 length equals 18 residues. CDR1 is SGHVS, CDR2 FQNEAQ, per germline. The CDR3 bases are TGTGCCAACAGGTCCCGGGACTACCTATCTCCCATCACCGGGGAGCTGTTTTTT. Translated: CANRSRDYLSPITGELFF.